This note documents a single T cell receptor beta chain sequence. J was trimmed by 6 bases and V by 3 bases; bases with no gene match: 7. Germline V gives CDR1 GTSNPN, CDR2 SVGIG (reference sequence). CDR3 size: 14 residues. Assay: immunoSEQ multiplex PCR; the TCRdb copy retains only in-frame clones and omits some. This sample yields under 300,000 clones, of which 88% are seen a single time; 3% belongs to the top ten. The entry originates in a study of blood T cell repertoires in COVID-19. The chain joins TRBV30 to TRBJ1-1; 10 bases fit TRBD1. The source is a woman aged 45-59 years who had recovered from COVID-19. Material: PBMCs or T cells enriched from blood (not recorded which). DNA of the CDR3: TGTGCCTGGAGAGGGACAGGGGTATATCCTGAAGCTTTCTTT. Residues: CAWRGTGVYPEAFF.